The entry that follows covers one T cell receptor beta chain sequence. CDR3 length equals 14 residues. Trimming removed 1 base at V and 6 bases at J, with 10 bases between. Germline V gene lookup returns CDR1 SEHNR and CDR2 FQNEAQ (reference sequence). This sample is drawn from a study of T-cell memory formation after mild COVID-19. MiXCR was run by TCRdb on the 5' RACE reads, yielding one entry per CDR3 protein. The data show 280,000 or so distinct CDR3 sequences, roughly 8% seen once. This clonotype was sampled from a man aged 18 to 30 who had mild COVID-19 (a few samples of this study predate the infection). Cell type and time point are not known. Sequenced input: PBMCs or a T cell subset sorted from them (not recorded which). The chain has TRBV7-9 and TRBJ2-1; D perhaps matches TRBD1 (5 bases). The CDR3 bases are TGTGCCAGCAGCTTAGTAGGGGCTCTCAATGAGCAGTTCTTC. The encoded protein is CASSLVGALNEQFF.